These 3 T cell receptor beta chains share one sample of origin, sequenced in a study of cytomegalovirus exposure and HLA in healthy donors. Only in-frame clones appear in the TCRdb table, and some are missing; sequencing was by immunoSEQ multiplex PCR. In the table there are nearly 80,000 clones, over 85% of which are singletons. The sample taken for sequencing was PBMCs. These receptor sequences come from a woman aged 25 to 39 in good health and CMV-seronegative.

V is TRBV19 and J is TRBJ1-2, with D perhaps matching TRBD1 (5 bases). The CDR3 consists of 13 residues. Germline CDR1 and CDR2: LNHDA and SQIVND (reference sequence). The germline V and J ends were trimmed by 7 bases and 7 bases, with 16 bases remaining between them. CDR3 in DNA: TGTGCCAGTATCAGTCAGGGTGAGAGTGGCTACACCTTC. It codes for CASISQGESGYTF.

The chain employs TRBV9 and TRBJ2-7, with a tentative D call TRBD1 (5 bases). Germline values: CDR1 SGDLS, CDR2 YYNGEE. With 4 bases removed from V and 1 base from J, the gap between germline ends came to 15 bases. The CDR3 length is 15 residues. The CDR3 coding sequence is TGTGCCAGCAGCCCCCTTCAGGGATCTTCCTACGAGCAGTACTTC. Its protein product is CASSPLQGSSYEQYF.

The V call is TRBV6-6, the J call TRBJ2-5, with 9 bases aligning to TRBD2. This CDR3 has 15 residues. The trim removed 2 bases at V and 6 bases at J, leaving 7 bases unmatched. CDR1 and CDR2 from the germline V gene are MNHNY and SVGAGI (reference sequence). CDR3: CASSYRLAGVQTQYF. The CDR3, as DNA: TGTGCCAGCAGTTACCGATTAGCGGGGGTACAGACCCAGTACTTC.